This TCR beta chain was obtained from a study of cytomegalovirus exposure and HLA in healthy donors. Study-level background: From donors who were HLA-typed, an early data release held 80 million or so unique TCRs. Study results and limitations: Reports indicated that the classifier achieved high specificity and sensitivity in diagnosing cytomegalovirus status. 87-base-pair reads could not separate some V segments, including TRBV6-2 and TRBV6-3.

Germline assignment: CDR1 MDHEN and CDR2 SYDVKM. V dropped 4 bases and J dropped 2; count of bases not matched to a gene: 3. The length of the CDR3 is 14 residues. PCR was performed using 60 Vbeta and 13 Jbeta primers. Per the study methods: An analysis performed later counted about 80 million unique TCR beta chains (roughly 11 million of them shared). Clones were read by immunoSEQ multiplex PCR, and TCRdb kept only the in-frame ones, dropping some. V, J and clone size reflect that table, while D and trimming were determined from the DNA. Counted here are 100,000 to 120,000 clones, over 80% occurring once; the ten biggest clones make up roughly 6.1%. Comment on this clone: Its cognate antigen is unknown.

The clonotype was recovered from a man between 18 and 29 years old in good health and CMV-seronegative. The rearrangement links TRBV28 to TRBJ2-7, with 9 nucleotides matching TRBD1. The sequenced material came from PBMCs. This chain's CDR3 is CASSSGQGPYEQYF. Here the CDR3 DNA reads TGTGCCAGCAGTTCGGGACAGGGACCCTACGAGCAGTACTTC.